The rows below give T cell receptor beta chains drawn from one sample of a study of T cell changes during pregnancy in multiple sclerosis. Measured with immunoSEQ multiplex PCR; TCRdb has only the in-frame clones, and not every one. The sample includes 70,000 to 90,000 clones, over 85% of them seen just once. The starting material was peripheral blood, obtained in the second trimester of pregnancy. Every receptor here comes from a female donor in good health, enrolled as a control in a pregnancy study. The CDR3 runs from the conserved cysteine through the conserved F or W. A D gene is named only where the DNA matches it firmly. A clone size is listed for some rows: how often the clone was seen (once, few, many), or a class if it is expanded.

j_call | d_call | v_call | clone_size | cdr3_aa | cdr3_nt
TRBJ2-7 | TRBD2 | TRBV11-2 | . | CASSATSGGAVYEQYF | TGTGCCAGCAGCGCAACTAGCGGGGGGGCCGTATACGAGCAGTACTTC
TRBJ2-3 | . | TRBV5-6 | . | CASSLVTGGSTDTQYF | TGTGCCAGCAGCTTGGTAACGGGCGGGAGCACAGATACGCAGTATTTT
TRBJ2-2 | TRBD1 | TRBV18 | . | CASRKGTGNTGELFF | TGTGCCAGCCGTAAGGGGACAGGTAACACCGGGGAGCTGTTTTTT
TRBJ1-6 | . | TRBV6-6 | few | CASSPGSNSPLHF | TGTGCCAGCAGCCCAGGTTCTAATTCACCCCTCCACTTT
TRBJ1-5 | . | TRBV7-2 | . | CASSLVELQPQHF | TGTGCCAGCAGCTTAGTCGAGTTGCAGCCCCAGCATTTT
TRBJ2-7 | . | TRBV28 | . | CASSLTGYEQYF | TGTGCCAGCAGTTTAACGGGGTACGAGCAGTACTTC
TRBJ1-6 | . | TRBV5-4 | . | CASSLASGALNSPLHF | TGTGCCAGCAGCTTGGCCAGCGGGGCGCTAAATTCACCCCTCCACTTT
TRBJ2-7 | TRBD1 | TRBV4-3 | . | CASSQETGARGNEQYF | TGCGCCAGCAGCCAGGAAACAGGGGCCAGGGGGAACGAGCAGTACTTC
TRBJ2-7 | TRBD1 | TRBV5-5 | . | CASSSGTGNSYEQYF | TGTGCCAGCAGCTCCGGGACAGGGAACTCCTACGAGCAGTACTTC
TRBJ2-7 | TRBD1 | TRBV27 | . | CASSSMRQGRFSYEQYF | TGTGCCAGCAGTTCAATGCGACAGGGCCGCTTCTCCTACGAGCAGTACTTC
TRBJ2-3 | TRBD2 | TRBV10-2 | once | CASSESAGEWDTQYF | TGCGCCAGCAGTGAGTCGGCGGGAGAATGGGATACGCAGTATTTT
TRBJ2-1 | TRBD2 | TRBV4-2 | . | CASSQVAGGYNEQFF | TGTGCCAGCAGCCAAGTAGCGGGGGGTTACAATGAGCAGTTCTTC
TRBJ2-5 | TRBD2 | TRBV7-2 | . | CASSRGRTSLKETQYF | TGTGCCAGCAGCCGAGGTCGGACTAGCCTCAAAGAGACCCAGTACTTC
TRBJ1-6 | TRBD1 | TRBV25-1 | . | CASGGVRNSPLHF | TGTGCCTCAGGGGGCGTCAGGAATTCACCCCTCCACTTT
TRBJ1-2 | TRBD1 | TRBV9 | once | CASSVAPGTEPFYGYTF | TGTGCCAGCAGCGTAGCCCCGGGGACAGAGCCTTTCTATGGCTACACCTTC
TRBJ2-7 | TRBD1 | TRBV29-1 | . | CSVELDRDYEQYF | TGCAGCGTTGAGCTGGACAGGGACTACGAGCAGTACTTC
TRBJ1-1 | . | TRBV7-2 | few | CASSLGRQVNTEAFF | TGTGCCAGCAGCTTAGGGCGACAGGTGAACACTGAAGCTTTCTTT